These T cell receptor beta chains were read from a single sample in a study of OX40 agonist ivuxolimab in advanced cancers. Repertoires were generated with immunoSEQ multiplex PCR, while TCRdb's copy carries only in-frame clones and drops some. Altogether 70,000 to 80,000 clones are present, approximately 87% being singletons, with the ten largest covering less than 1%. Sample: CD4+ or CD8+ T cells sorted from blood, taken in a trial of the OX40 agonist ivuxolimab. The receptor set was obtained from an adult with an advanced solid tumor such as melanoma, head and neck, liver or kidney cancer. The CDR3 runs from the conserved cysteine through the conserved F or W. Each record gives: D gene, V gene, J gene, clone size, CDR3 protein, CDR3 DNA. A D gene is named only where the DNA matches it firmly. Part of the rows lack a size; the others show once, few, many or a class for expanded clones.

>TRBD1|TRBV19|TRBJ2-3|.
CASSPPTTGGSTDTQYF
TGTGCCAGTAGTCCCCCCACGACAGGGGGAAGCACAGATACGCAGTATTTT
>.|TRBV9|TRBJ2-7|.
CASSPQVGPFGMYF
TGTGCCAGCAGCCCACAGGTTGGTCCCTTTGGAATGTACTTC
>.|TRBV28|TRBJ1-1|.
CASSHRVPGGNTEAFF
TGTGCCAGCAGTCACAGGGTACCGGGAGGAAACACTGAAGCTTTCTTT
>TRBD2|TRBV7-2|TRBJ2-3|.
CASSPGGSGRGTQYF
TGTGCCAGCAGCCCAGGGGGTAGCGGGAGGGGTACGCAGTATTTT
>TRBD1|TRBV7-2|TRBJ1-2|once
CASSSTGAANYGYTF
TGTGCCAGCAGCTCGACAGGGGCAGCTAACTATGGCTACACCTTC
>TRBD1|TRBV6-5|TRBJ2-1|.
CASSYLDRDNEQFF
TGTGCCAGCAGTTACTTGGACAGGGACAATGAGCAGTTCTTC
>TRBD1|TRBV2|TRBJ2-2|.
CASSYGQVYTGELFF
TGTGCCAGCAGCTACGGACAGGTTTACACCGGGGAGCTGTTTTTT
>.|TRBV28|TRBJ1-5|.
CASSFAGPSNQPQHF
TGTGCCAGCAGTTTCGCGGGACCTAGCAATCAGCCCCAGCATTTT
>.|TRBV10-3|TRBJ2-1|.
CAISGMMGSYNEQFF
TGTGCCATCAGTGGTATGATGGGATCCTACAATGAGCAGTTCTTC
>.|TRBV9|TRBJ2-2|.
CASSVDARNTGELFF
TGTGCCAGCAGCGTGGACGCCCGGAACACCGGGGAGCTGTTTTTT
>TRBD1|TRBV4-2|TRBJ1-1|.
CASSPRGTGTMNTEAFF
TGTGCCAGCAGCCCTCGCGGGACAGGGACCATGAACACTGAAGCTTTCTTT
>.|TRBV2|TRBJ2-7|once
CASMDRKGHLTYEQYF
TGTGCCAGCATGGACCGAAAGGGACATTTAACCTACGAGCAGTACTTC
>TRBD2|TRBV28|TRBJ2-7|.
CASSSLAGANYEQYF
TGTGCCAGCAGTTCCTTAGCGGGAGCTAACTACGAGCAGTACTTC
>TRBD1|TRBV5-4|TRBJ1-4|.
CASSPGQGRGTNEKLFF
TGTGCCAGCAGCCCAGGACAGGGACGGGGGACTAATGAAAAACTGTTTTTT
>.|TRBV6-1|TRBJ1-1|.
CASSVAGAGNTEAFF
TGTGCCAGCAGTGTAGCAGGGGCCGGGAACACTGAAGCTTTCTTT
>TRBD2|TRBV11-2|TRBJ2-5|.
CASSLDLGLAGGGQYF
TGTGCCAGCAGCTTAGATTTGGGACTAGCGGGAGGGGGCCAGTACTTC
>TRBD2|TRBV9|TRBJ2-2|.
CASSTGLAGGVTGELFF
TGTGCCAGCAGCACAGGACTAGCGGGAGGCGTAACCGGGGAGCTGTTTTTT
>.|TRBV6-5|TRBJ2-6|.
CASSPGTNVLTF
TGTGCCAGCAGTCCCGGAACCAACGTCCTGACTTTC
>.|TRBV7-2|TRBJ2-1|once
CASSLLRAVYNEQFF
TGTGCCAGCAGCTTACTGAGGGCCGTTTACAATGAGCAGTTCTTC
>.|TRBV5-4|TRBJ2-5|.
CASRYRGGGEETQYF
TGTGCCAGCAGATACAGGGGTGGGGGGGAAGAGACCCAGTACTTC
>.|TRBV2|TRBJ2-7|.
CASREGFLTYEQYF
TGTGCCAGCAGAGAAGGTTTTCTTACCTACGAGCAGTACTTC
>.|TRBV7-9|TRBJ2-1|.
CASSLVGGAYNEQFF
TGTGCCAGCAGCTTGGTCGGCGGGGCCTACAATGAGCAGTTCTTC
>TRBD1|TRBV18|TRBJ1-1|.
CASSPSTDREAFF
TGTGCCAGCTCACCCTCTACGGACAGGGAAGCTTTCTTT
>.|TRBV7-6|TRBJ1-3|.
CASSPKSSGNTIYF
TGTGCCAGCAGTCCTAAGAGCTCTGGAAACACCATATATTTT
>.|TRBV7-9|TRBJ1-3|.
CASSSQGVGGNTIYF
TGTGCCAGCAGCTCACAGGGAGTAGGGGGAAACACCATATATTTT
>.|TRBV28|TRBJ2-4|.
CASSFSSSGAKNIQYF
TGTGCCAGCAGTTTTTCTTCTTCGGGGGCCAAAAACATTCAGTACTTC
>.|TRBV5-5|TRBJ2-5|.
CASRLGSSQETQYF
TGTGCCAGCAGGCTCGGGTCATCACAAGAGACCCAGTACTTC
>TRBD1|TRBV5-1|TRBJ2-5|once
CASSLATGGFLEETQYF
TGCGCCAGCAGCTTGGCAACAGGGGGCTTTCTTGAGGAGACCCAGTACTTC
>.|TRBV5-1|TRBJ2-3|.
CASSFGQLTDTQYF
TGCGCCAGCAGCTTCGGACAGCTCACAGATACGCAGTATTTT
>.|TRBV27|TRBJ2-5|.
CASSLVVGETQYF
TGTGCCAGCAGTTTAGTAGTAGGAGAGACCCAGTACTTC
>TRBD2|TRBV7-2|TRBJ2-5|.
CASSRTRLEETQYF
TGTGCCAGCAGCAGGACTAGATTGGAGGAGACCCAGTACTTC
>.|TRBV2|TRBJ1-5|.
CASRIRPNSNQPQHF
TGTGCCAGCAGAATCCGACCTAATAGCAATCAGCCCCAGCATTTT
>.|TRBV6-5|TRBJ1-3|.
CASRPGSGNTIYF
TGTGCCAGCAGACCTGGGTCTGGAAACACCATATATTTT
>.|TRBV4-1|TRBJ1-3|.
CASSQLIGSGNTIYF
TGCGCCAGCAGCCAACTAATTGGCTCTGGAAACACCATATATTTT
>.|TRBV5-1|TRBJ2-7|.
CASSLESYEQYF
TGCGCCAGCAGCTTGGAATCCTACGAGCAGTACTTC
>.|TRBV7-2|TRBJ1-1|.
CASKEGNTEAFF
TGTGCCAGCAAGGAGGGGAACACTGAAGCTTTCTTT
>.|TRBV28|TRBJ1-2|.
CASSFGGDYGYTF
TGTGCCAGCAGTTTTGGGGGGGACTATGGCTACACCTTC
>TRBD2|TRBV14|TRBJ2-7|.
CASRTSGSYEQYF
TGTGCCAGCAGGACTAGCGGGTCCTACGAGCAGTACTTC
>TRBD1|TRBV5-1|TRBJ1-2|.
CASSLRVDRVGDGYTF
TGCGCCAGCAGCTTGAGGGTTGACAGGGTTGGTGATGGCTACACCTTC
>.|TRBV9|TRBJ2-2|.
CASSVYPGDTGELFF
TGTGCCAGCAGCGTTTACCCCGGGGACACCGGGGAGCTGTTTTTT
>.|TRBV6-1|TRBJ2-7|.
CASRDRLYEQYF
TGTGCCAGCAGGGACCGCTTGTACGAGCAGTACTTC
>TRBD2|TRBV19|TRBJ2-3|.
CASSDSGSFTTDTQYF
TGTGCCAGTAGTGATAGCGGGAGCTTTACGACAGATACGCAGTATTTT
>.|TRBV9|TRBJ2-7|once
CASQPPDEQYF
TGTGCCAGTCAGCCCCCGGACGAGCAGTACTTC
>.|TRBV18|TRBJ2-7|.
CASSPPGGGSSYEQYF
TGTGCCAGCTCACCACCGGGTGGGGGAAGCTCCTACGAGCAGTACTTC
>TRBD1|TRBV11-2|TRBJ2-1|.
CASSPLQGKSYNEQFF
TGTGCCAGCAGCCCCCTACAGGGGAAGTCCTACAATGAGCAGTTCTTC
>.|TRBV7-2|TRBJ2-5|.
CASSLDRWARETQYF
TGTGCCAGCAGCTTAGATAGGTGGGCCCGGGAGACCCAGTACTTC
>.|TRBV5-1|TRBJ2-1|.
CASSLARPTGYNEQFF
TGCGCCAGCAGCTTGGCTAGGCCCACGGGTTACAATGAGCAGTTCTTC
>.|TRBV5-5|TRBJ2-3|.
CASSVPLGNTDTQYF
TGTGCCAGCAGTGTACCCCTAGGGAACACAGATACGCAGTATTTT
>TRBD2|TRBV7-8|TRBJ2-3|once
CASSLMTSGSTDTQYF
TGTGCCAGCAGCTTGATGACTAGCGGGAGTACAGATACGCAGTATTTT
>.|TRBV5-4|TRBJ1-3|.
CASSLGLGNSGNTIYF
TGTGCCAGCAGCTTGGGACTAGGGAATTCCGGAAACACCATATATTTT
>.|TRBV5-1|TRBJ2-7|once
CASSLDNPGLGYEQYF
TGCGCCAGCAGCTTGGATAATCCAGGGCTAGGGTACGAGCAGTACTTC
>TRBD2|TRBV28|TRBJ2-5|.
CASRLGRASGKETQYF
TGTGCCAGCAGGCTGGGCCGCGCTAGCGGGAAGGAGACCCAGTACTTC
>.|TRBV19|TRBJ1-2|.
CASSIQSYGYTF
TGTGCCAGTAGTATACAGTCCTATGGCTACACCTTC
>TRBD2|TRBV4-1|TRBJ2-3|once
CASSQGQGLAGGPKQYF
TGCGCCAGCAGCCAAGGACAAGGGCTAGCGGGAGGGCCGAAGCAGTATTTT